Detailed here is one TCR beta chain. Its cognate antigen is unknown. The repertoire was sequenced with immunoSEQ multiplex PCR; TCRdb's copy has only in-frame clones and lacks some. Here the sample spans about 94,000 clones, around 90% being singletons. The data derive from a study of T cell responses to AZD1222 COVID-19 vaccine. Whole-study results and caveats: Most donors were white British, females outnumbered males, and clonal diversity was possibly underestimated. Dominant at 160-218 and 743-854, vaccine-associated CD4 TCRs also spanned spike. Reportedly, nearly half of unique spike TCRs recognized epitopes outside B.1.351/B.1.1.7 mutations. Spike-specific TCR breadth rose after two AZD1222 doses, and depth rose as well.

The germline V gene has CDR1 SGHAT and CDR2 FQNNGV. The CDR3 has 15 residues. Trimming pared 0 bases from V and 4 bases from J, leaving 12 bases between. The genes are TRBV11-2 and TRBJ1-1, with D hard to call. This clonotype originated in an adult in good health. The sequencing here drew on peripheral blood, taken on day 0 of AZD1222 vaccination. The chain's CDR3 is CASSLEVGASTEAFF. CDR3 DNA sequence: TGTGCCAGCAGCTTAGAAGTGGGAGCGAGCACTGAAGCTTTCTTT. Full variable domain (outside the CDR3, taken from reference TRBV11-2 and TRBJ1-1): EAGVAQSPRYKIIEKRQSVAFWCNPISGHATLYWYQQILGQGPKLLIQFQNNGVVDDSQLPKDRFSAERLKGVDSTLKIQPAKLEDSAVYLCASSLEVGASTEAFFGQGTRLTVV.